The clone carrying this T cell receptor (beta chain) was seen at least ten times. What it binds is unknown. The data were obtained in a study of human T cells and chemical hapten exposure. Across the study: On the upper back, patch tests were applied with 0.01% DPC and read at 6 days.

One entry per CDR3 protein results from TCRdb running MiXCR on the RACE reads. The sample includes 350,000 to 400,000 distinct CDR3 sequences, roughly 6.3% seen only once; the top ten take around 5.6%. This sample's time point: patch test 2, 6 weeks after DPC sensitization. This sample's treatment: therapeutic diphenylcyclopropenone sensitization with weekly scalp DPC. Unseparated into fractions, whole blood served as the source from which total RNA was extracted. Findings and limits, study-wide: Controls had significantly fewer large CDR3 similarity clusters than were formed by expanded TCRs.

This CDR3 comprises 15 residues. Trimming left V 6 bases short and J 0 bases short, with 14 bases between. Germline CDR1 and CDR2: MGHRA and YSYEKL. This TCR derives from a woman aged 18 to 35 with alopecia areata. Some clones in this sample may be carry-over from other donors' samples. The rearrangement uses TRBV4-1 and TRBJ1-2; a possible D gene is TRBD1 (5 bases). Sequenced here: whole blood, sampled in connection with sensitization to the hapten diphenylcyclopropenone (DPC). Here the CDR3 reads CASSLGQPTNYGYTF. The CDR3 bases are TGCGCCAGCAGTCTTGGACAACCCACTAACTATGGCTACACCTTC.